This T cell receptor beta chain was obtained from a study of T cells in Graves' hyperthyroidism and ophthalmopathy. Findings and limits, study-wide: Ophthalmopathy prediction by the model preceded onset by a median roughly 6 months.

From RNA transcripts, TCR beta CDR3 regions were amplified. The HTBI set primed first-round TCR CDR3 RT-PCR. TCRdb independently ran MiXCR on the multiplex PCR reads; one entry per CDR3 protein. The sample carries hundreds of thousands of distinct CDR3 sequences, approximately 19% recorded once. The V and J ends lost 5 bases and 3 bases respectively, with 10 bases between them. The CDR3 consists of 13 residues. Looked up from germline, CDR1 is ENHRY and CDR2 is SYGVKD. Patients counted as stable if ophthalmopathy did not develop within 18 months. This clonotype was recorded many times. Its target is not known.

What was sequenced was blood. The source is a woman under 30 with Graves' hyperthyroidism. This sequence joins TRBV10-3 and TRBJ1-1; D remains unclear. CDR3 sequence reads: CAISLRRDTEAFF. CDR3 nucleotides: TGTGCCATCAGTTTGCGAAGGGACACTGAAGCTTTCTTT.